This T cell receptor beta chain was retrieved from a study of blood T cell repertoires in COVID-19. TCRdb's table, derived via immunoSEQ multiplex PCR, lists solely in-frame clones and lacks some. The sample lists about 170,000 clones, just under 90% occurring once. Trimming pared 2 bases from V and 1 base from J, leaving 6 bases between. Germline values: CDR1 SGDLS, CDR2 YYNGEE. The CDR3 runs 13 residues. This TCR was sampled from a man in his late teens or twenties with active or convalescent COVID-19. The sequencing input was peripheral blood. V and J are TRBV9 and TRBJ1-1; D gene uncertain. DNA of the CDR3: TGTGCCAGCAGCGTCAGTACGAACACTGAAGCTTTCTTT. Translating gives CASSVSTNTEAFF. Looking up the rest from reference TRBV9 and TRBJ1-1 gives the full variable domain: DSGVTQTPKHLITATGQRVTLRCSPRSGDLSVYWYQQSLDQGLQFLIQYYNGEERAKGNILERFSAQQFPDLHSELNLSSLELGDSALYFCASSVSTNTEAFFGQGTRLTVV.